Listed here are 22 T cell receptor beta chains from one sample, sequenced in a study of shared clonotypes between healthy human individuals. Produced via immunoSEQ multiplex PCR; TCRdb's table is partial and in-frame only. This table holds a few hundred thousand clones, roughly 70% found once. Sequencing was done on a sample of memory CD4+ T cells sorted from blood. Subset specified: CD45RA-negative fraction. Source of these receptors: a man aged 30 to 45 in good health.

To note about this clone: A single base separates this from a much larger clone, so it may be a read error. Other DNA sequences in the sample encode the same CDR3. The chain has TRBV14 and TRBJ1-2; D is unresolved. Germline CDR1 and CDR2: SGHDN and FVKESK. The CDR3 is 13 residues long. V lost 1 base and J lost 2, with 5 bases in between. CDR3 amino acids: CASSQGGNYGYTF. The CDR3 bases are TGTGCCAGCAGCCAAGGCGGAAACTATGGCTACACCTTC.

The chain uses TRBV6-6 and TRBJ1-4; D gene uncertain. This CDR3 has 14 residues. V shed 5 bases and J shed 6 bases, with 13 bases lying between them. CDR1 and CDR2 from the germline V gene are MNHNY and SVGAGI (reference sequence). CDR3 in amino acids: CASSPWESYEKLFF. Written as DNA, the CDR3 is TGTGCCAGCAGTCCCTGGGAGAGCTATGAAAAACTGTTTTTT.

The gene calls are TRBV15 and TRBJ2-1; 7 nucleotides line up with TRBD2. Germline CDR1 LNHNV, CDR2 YYDKDF (reference sequence). The trim removed 1 base at V and 6 bases at J, leaving 6 bases unmatched. CDR3 length equals 15 residues. CDR3 sequence reads: CATSRAGTTFNEQFF. The CDR3 coding sequence is TGTGCCACCAGCAGAGCCGGGACTACTTTCAATGAGCAGTTCTTC. Based on the CDR3 plus reference TRBV15 and TRBJ2-1, the full variable domain is DAMVIQNPRYQVTQFGKPVTLSCSQTLNHNVMYWYQQKSSQAPKLLFHYYDKDFNNEADTPDNFQSRRPNTSFCFLDIRSPGLGDTAMYLCATSRAGTTFNEQFFGPGTRLTVL.

The rearrangement links TRBV29-1 to TRBJ1-5; TRBD1 matches 8 bases. This CDR3 comprises 15 residues. Germline V gives CDR1 SQVTM, CDR2 ANQGSEA. Trimming took 4 bases from V and 3 from J; bases not matched to a gene: 8. CDR3 residues: CSVVHRTGYNQPQHF. CDR3 sequence (DNA): TGCAGCGTTGTTCACAGGACAGGGTACAATCAGCCCCAGCATTTT.

This chain connects TRBV7-6 to TRBJ2-5, with 8 bases aligning to TRBD1. In germline, CDR1 is SGHVS, CDR2 FNYEAQ. The J segment lost 5 bases and the V segment lost 2 bases, leaving 10 bases of the junction unmatched. The CDR3 totals 16 residues. The CDR3 reads CASSLSGQGTAETQYF. DNA of the CDR3: TGTGCCAGCAGCTTATCCGGACAGGGCACGGCGGAGACCCAGTACTTC.

The chain combines TRBV2 with TRBJ2-5; tentatively, D is TRBD1 (5 bases). The CDR3 sequence is 16 residues long. The V end lost 4 bases, the J end lost 0 bases, and 15 bases lay between the germline ends. CDR1 and CDR2 from the germline V gene are SNHLY and FYNNEI. CDR3 protein: CASSGIERGDQETQYF. CDR3 bases: TGTGCCAGCAGTGGGATTGAAAGGGGCGACCAAGAGACCCAGTACTTC.

This clone was seen just once. The J gene is TRBJ1-2, the V gene TRBV7-2; D is undetermined. The CDR3 runs to 13 residues. The V gene's germline CDR1 is SGHTA and CDR2 FQGNSA. V lost 5 bases and J lost 8, with 15 bases in between. CDR3 DNA sequence: TGTGCCAGCAGCCCGCACCCCTATTTGGGCTACACCTTC. Its translation: CASSPHPYLGYTF.

This chain links TRBV27 with TRBJ1-1; tentatively, D is TRBD1 (5 bases). This CDR3 region has 18 residues. Trimming cost V 5 bases and J 0 bases, with 22 bases left between them. In germline, CDR1 is MNHEY, CDR2 SMNVEV (reference sequence). The CDR3 is CASSHSVRGGDMNTEAFF. The CDR3 region has the DNA TGTGCCAGCAGTCACTCTGTCCGTGGGGGAGATATGAACACTGAAGCTTTCTTT.

The CDR3, as DNA: TGTGCCAGCAGCTTGGGTGGAGCGGGAGCGGCGACCGGGGAGCTGTTTTTT. Protein product: CASSLGGAGAATGELFF. The chain uses TRBV5-4 and TRBJ2-2; 8 bases agree with TRBD2. The CDR3 spans 17 residues. The ends lost 0 bases at V and 5 bases at J; junction bases unmatched: 9. Germline V gene lookup returns CDR1 SGHNT and CDR2 YYREEE (reference sequence).

This clone was recorded a few times. The chain joins TRBV5-4 to TRBJ2-6; no definite D call. The CDR3 has 16 residues. Looked up from germline, CDR1 is SGHNT and CDR2 is YYREEE (reference sequence). With 2 bases removed from V and 0 bases from J, the gap between germline ends came to 9 bases. In nucleotides, the CDR3 is TGTGCCAGCAGCTTACCGCTCCGCTCTGGGGCCAACGTCCTGACTTTC. Its translation is CASSLPLRSGANVLTF.

This clone was recorded at least ten times. The chain combines TRBV6-5 with TRBJ2-3; no reliable D call. V dropped 5 bases and J dropped 5 bases, with 8 bases sitting between them. The CDR3 covers 12 residues. Germline CDR1 and CDR2: MNHEY and SVGAGI. CDR3 protein: CASSQFGDTQYF. CDR3 in DNA: TGTGCCAGCAGTCAGTTCGGAGATACGCAGTATTTT.

V is TRBV5-1 and J is TRBJ2-7; the D is unclear. CDR1 is SGHRS, CDR2 YFSETQ, per germline. Trimming cost V 0 bases and J 9 bases, with 16 bases left between them. This CDR3 contains 14 residues. CDR3 sequence reads: CASSLEVTSSGQYF. The CDR3 nucleotides are TGCGCCAGCAGCTTGGAGGTAACGTCTTCGGGGCAGTACTTC.

This chain uses TRBV6-5 with TRBJ1-1; D is undetermined. V lost 5 bases to trimming and J lost 1 base, with 14 bases between them. Germline assignment: CDR1 MNHEY and CDR2 SVGAGI. CDR3 length equals 15 residues. The CDR3: CASSTFVRRNTEAFF. The CDR3 DNA sequence: TGTGCCAGCAGTACCTTCGTGAGGAGGAACACTGAAGCTTTCTTT.

The chain is built from TRBV5-1 and TRBJ2-1; 14 bases are shared with TRBD2. This CDR3 contains 19 residues. CDR1 is SGHRS and CDR2 is YFSETQ in the germline V gene. The V segment lost 0 bases and the J segment 6 bases; nucleotides outside the gene matches: 11. DNA for the CDR3: TGCGCCAGCAGCTTGGATCCCGGGACTAGCGGGAGAACGCGCAATGAGCAGTTCTTC. Protein: CASSLDPGTSGRTRNEQFF.

The V gene is TRBV7-2, the J gene TRBJ1-4, with TRBD1 as a possible D gene (5 bases). In germline, CDR1 is SGHTA, CDR2 FQGNSA. V was cut by 6 bases and J by 6 bases, with 11 bases left in between. The length of the CDR3 is 13 residues. CDR3 nucleotides: TGTGCCAGCAGTTTGGGACTTCATGAAAAACTGTTTTTT. As protein: CASSLGLHEKLFF.

CDR3 sequence: CASRGGIKAYNEQFF. Written as DNA, the CDR3 is TGTGCCAGTAGGGGCGGGATCAAAGCCTACAATGAGCAGTTCTTC. This chain connects TRBV19 to TRBJ2-1; D possibly corresponds to TRBD2 (6 bases). The germline V and J ends were trimmed by 6 bases and 2 bases, with 14 bases remaining between them. The CDR3 has 15 residues. Per germline, CDR1 LNHDA and CDR2 SQIVND (reference sequence).

With respect to this clone: One junction end does not reproduce the germline sequence, and a read error may be involved. J is TRBJ2-3 and V is TRBV9; TRBD1 agrees at 7 bases. Germline V lookup: CDR1 SGDLS, CDR2 YYNGEE. CDR3 length: 16 amino acids. The chain's CDR3 is CASSPLGGLGTDTQYF. The CDR3 nucleotides read TGTGCCAGCAGTCCTCTAGGGGGTCTGGGGACAGATACGCAATATTTT.

V gene TRBV11-1 combines with J gene TRBJ2-3; D perhaps matches TRBD2 (6 bases). Germline CDR1 is SGHAT and CDR2 is FQDESV (reference sequence). V shed 0 bases and J shed 3 bases, with 13 bases lying between them. There are 16 residues in the CDR3. CDR3 protein: CASSLARGPGTDTQYF. As DNA, the CDR3 is TGTGCCAGCAGCTTAGCGCGGGGCCCAGGGACAGATACGCAGTATTTT.

The chain is built from TRBV7-9 and TRBJ1-1; weak D call: TRBD1 (5 bases). V was clipped by 5 bases and J by 4 bases, with 14 bases between them. CDR1 SEHNR and CDR2 FQNEAQ come from the germline V gene (reference sequence). This CDR3 has 14 residues. The DNA of the CDR3 is TGTGCCAGCAGCACGGTCGGGGGAGTCACTGAAGCTTTCTTT. Protein product: CASSTVGGVTEAFF.

The chain is built from TRBV7-8 and TRBJ1-5; 10 nucleotides line up with TRBD1. Per germline, CDR1 SGHVS and CDR2 FQNEAQ. V was clipped by 0 bases and J by 6 bases; unmatched bases: 2. The CDR3 extends over 15 amino acids. In nucleotides, the CDR3 is TGTGCCAGCAGCTTAGCGCGGACAGGGGGTCAGCCCCAGCATTTT. Protein product: CASSLARTGGQPQHF.

This clone occurred once. The rearrangement joins TRBV12-5 to TRBJ2-7; 10 nucleotides match TRBD2. J gave up 7 bases and V 2 bases, and 14 bases lay outside the gene matches. This CDR3 comprises 17 residues. In germline, CDR1 is LGHNT, CDR2 FRNRAP. CDR3 sequence reads: CASGLTGSSGSFREQYF. CDR3 DNA: TGTGCTAGTGGTTTGACAGGCTCTAGCGGGAGTTTTCGAGAGCAGTACTTC.

With respect to this clone: Other DNA sequences in the sample encode the same CDR3. The chain has TRBV5-5 and TRBJ2-7; possibly TRBD2 for D (6 bases). The CDR3 covers 15 residues. Germline V gene data show CDR1 as SGHKS and CDR2 as YYEKEE (reference sequence). V was cut by 0 bases and J by 0 bases, with 10 bases left in between. In DNA, the CDR3 is TGTGCCAGCAGCTTGGCTAGCGCCTACTCCTACGAGCAGTACTTC. Residues: CASSLASAYSYEQYF.